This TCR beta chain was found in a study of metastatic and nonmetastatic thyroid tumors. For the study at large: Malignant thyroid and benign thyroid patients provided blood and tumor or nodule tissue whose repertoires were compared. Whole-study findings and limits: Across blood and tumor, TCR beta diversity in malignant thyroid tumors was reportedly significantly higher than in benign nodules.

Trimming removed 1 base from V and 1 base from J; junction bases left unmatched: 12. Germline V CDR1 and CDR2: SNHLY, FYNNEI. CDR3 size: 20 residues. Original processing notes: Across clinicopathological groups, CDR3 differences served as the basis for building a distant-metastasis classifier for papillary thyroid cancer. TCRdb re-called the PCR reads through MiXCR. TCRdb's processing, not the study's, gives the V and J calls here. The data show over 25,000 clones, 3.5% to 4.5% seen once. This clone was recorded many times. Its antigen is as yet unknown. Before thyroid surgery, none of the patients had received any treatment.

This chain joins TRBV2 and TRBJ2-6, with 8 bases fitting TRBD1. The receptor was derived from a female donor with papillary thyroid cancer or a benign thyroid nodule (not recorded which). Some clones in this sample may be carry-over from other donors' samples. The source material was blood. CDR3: CASSEGAGGASFSGANVLTF. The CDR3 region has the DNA TGTGCCAGCAGTGAAGGGGCAGGGGGCGCATCTTTTTCTGGGGCCAACGTCCTGACTTTC.